Following are 28 T cell receptor beta chains from one sample sequenced in a study of T-cell memory formation after mild COVID-19. TCRdb re-derived calls from the 5' RACE reads in MiXCR, one entry per CDR3 protein. Of hundreds of thousands of distinct CDR3 sequences in the sample, roughly 8% were seen once. The specimen sequenced was PBMCs or a T cell subset sorted from them (not recorded which). These receptors came from a man aged 18 to 30 who had mild COVID-19 (a few samples of this study predate the infection). Cell type and time point are not known.

This clonotype was detected only a few times. The V and J genes are TRBV18 and TRBJ1-6; no clear D. The CDR3 length is 15 residues. V lost 3 bases and J 2 bases, leaving 8 bases between the germline ends. Germline V lookup: CDR1 KGHSH, CDR2 LQKENI. The DNA for the CDR3 is TGTGCCAGCTCACCGGGAGAGCCCTATAATTCACCCCTCCACTTT. Amino acids: CASSPGEPYNSPLHF.

This clonotype has a handful of counts. The chain uses TRBV29-1 and TRBJ1-5; no firm D call. CDR1 and CDR2 from the germline V gene are SQVTM and ANQGSEA. CDR3 length equals 13 residues. The germline V and J ends were trimmed by 4 bases and 1 base, with 8 bases remaining between them. The CDR3 coding sequence is TGCAGCGTTGTCGAACAGAGCAATCAGCCCCAGCATTTT. Amino acid sequence: CSVVEQSNQPQHF.

The V gene is TRBV7-9, the J gene TRBJ2-3, with a possible D match to TRBD1 (5 bases). Germline V CDR1 and CDR2: SEHNR, FQNEAQ (reference sequence). V lost 2 bases, J lost 0 bases, and 9 bases lay in between. The CDR3 loop spans 15 amino acids. The CDR3 DNA is TGTGCCAGCAGCTTATGGACACGTAGCACAGATACGCAGTATTTT. Translated: CASSLWTRSTDTQYF.

This clonotype appeared a few times. The rearrangement links TRBV20-1 to TRBJ1-5, with a tentative D call TRBD1 (5 bases). V was shortened by 3 bases and J by 7 bases, with 13 bases between the two germline ends. This CDR3 region has 13 residues. CDR1 is DFQATT and CDR2 is SNEGSKA in the germline V gene (reference sequence). The CDR3 sequence: CSASGGAGQPQHF. The CDR3 DNA follows: TGCAGTGCTAGCGGAGGGGCCGGGCAGCCCCAGCATTTT.

This chain connects TRBV10-3 to TRBJ2-7; the D is unclear. Trimming stripped 11 bases from V and 2 bases from J, with 19 bases between. This CDR3 region has 14 residues. The germline V gene has CDR1 ENHRY and CDR2 SYGVKD. CDR3 nucleotides: TGTGCCGCACGATCCCAAGTGGGTCCCTACGAGCAGTACTTC. Translating it yields CAARSQVGPYEQYF.

This clonotype was seen a handful of times. The chain carries TRBV7-2 and TRBJ1-2, with D possibly TRBD1 on 6 matching bases. V dropped 2 bases and J dropped 14 bases, with 21 bases sitting between them. This CDR3 is built from 14 residues. The germline V gene encodes CDR1 SGHTA and CDR2 FQGNSA. CDR3 in DNA: TGTGCCAGCAGCTTATCGCGGCTGAAGGACAGCCGGACCTTC. Its protein is CASSLSRLKDSRTF.

The chain links TRBV6-1 to TRBJ2-2, with D unclear. Germline V gene lookup returns CDR1 MNHNS and CDR2 SASEGT. The CDR3 runs to 14 residues. Deletions cut 4 bases from V and 4 bases from J, with 10 bases between. CDR3 in amino acids: CASSVITRTGELFF. The CDR3 bases are TGTGCCAGCAGTGTTATAACACGCACCGGGGAGCTGTTTTTT.

The chain recombines TRBV5-1 with TRBJ1-5; the D gene is possibly TRBD1 (5 bases). Germline-derived CDR1 and CDR2 are SGHRS and YFSETQ. This CDR3 spans 14 amino acids. Trimming removed 4 bases from V and 3 bases from J, with 11 bases in between. CDR3 DNA: TGCGCCAGCAGCCGAGACAGTACCAATCAGCCCCAGCATTTT. Protein sequence: CASSRDSTNQPQHF. Looking up the rest from reference TRBV5-1 and TRBJ1-5 gives the full variable domain: KAGVTQTPRYLIKTRGQQVTLSCSPISGHRSVSWYQQTPGQGLQFLFEYFSETQRNKGNFPGRFSGRQFSNSRSEMNVSTLELGDSALYLCASSRDSTNQPQHFGDGTRLSIL.

This clonotype has more than one count but fewer than ten. V usage is TRBV18 and J usage is TRBJ2-2; D is possibly TRBD1 or TRBD2 (5 bases each). V shed 4 bases and J shed 6 bases, with 18 bases lying between them. From germline, CDR1 is KGHSH and CDR2 LQKENI. The length of the CDR3 is 16 residues. The CDR3 DNA is TGTGCCAGCTCACTCTCGGGACGGCCATCCGCCGGGGAGCTGTTTTTT. Its protein is CASSLSGRPSAGELFF. The full variable domain, rest sourced from reference TRBV18 and TRBJ2-2, is NAGVMQNPRHLVRRRGQEARLRCSPMKGHSHVYWYRQLPEEGLKFMVYLQKENIIDESGMPKERFSAEFPKEGPSILRIQQVVRGDSAAYFCASSLSGRPSAGELFFGEGSRLTVL.

The gene calls are TRBV20-1 and TRBJ2-3; 10 bases match TRBD1. The J segment lost 3 bases and the V segment lost 5 bases, leaving 5 bases of the junction unmatched. CDR3 length: 14 amino acids. The V gene's germline CDR1 is DFQATT and CDR2 SNEGSKA (reference sequence). The chain's CDR3 is CSASKGQGTDTQYF. DNA of the CDR3: TGCAGTGCTTCTAAGGGACAGGGGACAGATACGCAGTATTTT.

The chain links TRBV9 to TRBJ2-2; 7 positions match TRBD2. J gave up 1 base and V 2 bases, and 2 bases lay outside the gene matches. In germline, CDR1 is SGDLS, CDR2 YYNGEE. The CDR3 has 15 amino acids. CDR3 amino acids: CASSVLAENTGELFF. The CDR3 nucleotides read TGTGCCAGCAGCGTCCTAGCGGAGAACACCGGGGAGCTGTTTTTT.

This clonotype has at least ten counts. The gene calls are TRBV5-1 and TRBJ2-5; 7 nucleotides match TRBD1. Germline CDR1 reads SGHRS; CDR2 reads YFSETQ. J lost 9 bases, V lost 4 bases, and 6 bases had no gene match. This CDR3 contains 12 residues. Written as DNA, the CDR3 is TGCGCCAGCAGCACCGACAGGGAATCCCAGTACTTC. Translation gives CASSTDRESQYF. Full variable domain (rest looked up from reference TRBV5-1 and TRBJ2-5): KAGVTQTPRYLIKTRGQQVTLSCSPISGHRSVSWYQQTPGQGLQFLFEYFSETQRNKGNFPGRFSGRQFSNSRSEMNVSTLELGDSALYLCASSTDRESQYFGPGTRLLVL.

In its sample, this clonotype was seen a few times. This chain links TRBV30 with TRBJ1-2; no firm D call. Germline V gives CDR1 GTSNPN, CDR2 SVGIG (reference sequence). The CDR3 totals 13 residues. The V end was cut by 5 bases, the J end by 4 bases, with 14 bases between. The CDR3: CAWAKGRLYGYTF. The CDR3 DNA is TGTGCCTGGGCTAAGGGTCGGCTCTATGGCTACACCTTC.

This clonotype was seen a few times. The V call is TRBV12-3 or TRBV12-4, the J call TRBJ1-1, with D possibly matching TRBD1 (6 bases). The CDR3 is made up of 12 amino acids. Trimming cost V 1 base and J 7 bases, with 7 bases left between them. The CDR3 sequence is CASSLEGGEAFF. In DNA, the CDR3 is TGTGCCAGCAGTTTAGAGGGGGGTGAAGCTTTCTTT.

This clonotype has more than one count but fewer than ten. The CDR3 reads CASGGEANVLTF. CDR3 nucleotides: TGTGCTAGTGGTGGCGAGGCCAACGTCCTGACTTTC. The chain employs TRBV12-5 and TRBJ2-6; D ambiguous. Trimming took off 5 bases at V and 6 bases at J, with 5 bases between the two ends. The CDR3 covers 12 residues. Per germline, CDR1 LGHNT and CDR2 FRNRAP. The full variable domain, its missing parts supplied by reference TRBV12-5 and TRBJ2-6, is DARVTQTPRHKVTEMGQEVTMRCQPILGHNTVFWYRQTMMQGLELLAYFRNRAPLDDSGMPKDRFSAEMPDATLATLKIQPSEPRDSAVYFCASGGEANVLTFGAGSRLTVL.

The genes are TRBV6-5 and TRBJ1-4; D is possibly TRBD1 (6 bases). Per germline, CDR1 MNHEY and CDR2 SVGAGI. Trimming shortened V by 6 bases and J by 1 base, and 6 bases separated the two germline ends. The CDR3 is made up of 13 amino acids. For the CDR3, the DNA is TGTGCCAGCAGGGGACAAACTAATGAAAAACTGTTTTTT. This translates into CASRGQTNEKLFF.

The chain carries TRBV5-1 and TRBJ1-3; TRBD1 is a possible D gene (6 bases). Germline loops: CDR1 SGHRS, CDR2 YFSETQ. The CDR3 totals 15 residues. The V end lost 2 bases, the J end lost 1 base, and 10 bases lay between the germline ends. The CDR3 spells CASSLTGKSGNTIYF. In DNA form, the CDR3 reads TGCGCCAGCAGCTTAACAGGGAAATCTGGAAACACCATATATTTT.

Many counts were recorded for this clonotype. The chain couples TRBV28 to TRBJ2-7, with D hard to call. Trimming pared 3 bases from V and 3 bases from J, leaving 9 bases between. From germline, CDR1 is MDHEN and CDR2 SYDVKM. The CDR3 is made up of 13 amino acids. The CDR3 loop reads CASSFGQDYEQYV. DNA for the CDR3: TGTGCCAGCAGTTTCGGCCAGGACTACGAGCAGTACGTC.

The table lists this clonotype with a few counts. At one end the junction does not follow the germline gene, possibly because of a read error. The chain recombines TRBV18 with TRBJ1-1; 7 bases are a match to TRBD1. The CDR3 totals 13 residues. Germline CDR1 and CDR2: KGHSH and LQKENI. The CDR3 sequence is CASSPTGETEALF. The CDR3 DNA reads TGTGCCAGCTCACCAACAGGGGAGACTGAAGCTCTCTTT.

The V and J genes are TRBV2 and TRBJ1-4, with 12 positions matching TRBD1. This CDR3 is built from 12 residues. Germline V lookup: CDR1 SNHLY, CDR2 FYNNEI. The J segment lost 11 bases and the V segment lost 8 bases, leaving 3 bases of the junction unmatched. The CDR3 loop is CASGDRGRKLFF. In DNA form, the CDR3 reads TGTGCCAGCGGGGACAGGGGGCGGAAACTGTTTTTT.

This rearrangement joins TRBV29-1 to TRBJ2-4; D is ambiguous. Trimming cost V 6 bases and J 5 bases, with 11 bases left between them. This CDR3 is built from 12 residues. Per the germline V gene, CDR1 is SQVTM and CDR2 is ANQGSEA. CDR3 region: CSVNGGENIQYF. The DNA for the CDR3 is TGCAGCGTAAATGGTGGGGAAAACATTCAGTACTTC.

V usage is TRBV6-2 or TRBV6-3 and J usage is TRBJ2-1, with D perhaps matching TRBD1 or TRBD2 (7 bases each). The CDR3 extends over 14 amino acids. Trimming cost V 9 bases and J 2 bases, with 14 bases left between them. Germline V gives CDR1 MNHEY, CDR2 SVGEGT. This CDR3 reads CASSQGGPYNEQFF. The CDR3 bases are TGTGCCAGTTCCCAGGGGGGGCCCTACAATGAGCAGTTCTTC.

This clonotype was seen more than once but under ten times. This chain links TRBV7-6 with TRBJ2-1; 7 bases map to TRBD1. The germline V gene has CDR1 SGHVS and CDR2 FNYEAQ. J lost 4 bases, V lost 5 bases, and 11 bases had no gene match. This CDR3 contains 16 residues. The CDR3 DNA reads as TGTGCCAGCAGCCGGGTAGGGGGCACCGCTTACAATGAGCAGTTCTTC. This encodes CASSRVGGTAYNEQFF.

This chain uses TRBV19 with TRBJ1-6, with D perhaps matching TRBD1 (6 bases). The CDR3 covers 14 residues. From germline, CDR1 is LNHDA and CDR2 SQIVND (reference sequence). Trimming removed 6 bases from V and 10 bases from J, with 16 bases in between. For the CDR3, the DNA is TGTGCCAGTAGCCAACAGGGAATCGGGTCACCCCTCCACTTT. Translated, it gives CASSQQGIGSPLHF.

This clonotype was recorded at least ten times. V usage is TRBV19 and J usage is TRBJ2-2; weak D call: TRBD1 (6 bases). V gave up 6 bases and J gave up 5 bases, with 10 bases separating them. The germline gives CDR1 LNHDA, CDR2 SQIVND (reference sequence). The CDR3 extends over 13 amino acids. The CDR3 sequence is CASRSGATGELFF. The CDR3 DNA is TGTGCCAGTAGGTCAGGGGCGACCGGGGAGCTGTTTTTT.

This clonotype turned up a few times. The rearrangement joins TRBV7-8 to TRBJ1-6, with 8 bases aligning to TRBD1. Germline CDR1 is SGHVS and CDR2 is FQNEAQ. V shed 5 bases, J shed 9 bases, and the junction held 6 bases outside the gene matches. This CDR3 is 14 amino acids long. The CDR3: CASSPQGVFSPLHF. CDR3 nucleotides: TGTGCCAGCAGCCCACAGGGGGTTTTTTCACCCCTCCACTTT.

This clonotype was observed at least ten times. This chain joins TRBV6-5 and TRBJ1-5; D gene ambiguous. The CDR3 has 12 amino acids. V gave up 5 bases and J gave up 6 bases, with 8 bases separating them. Looked up from germline, CDR1 is MNHEY and CDR2 is SVGAGI. Written as DNA, the CDR3 is TGTGCCAGCAGTAGGGAGGGTCAGCCCCAGCATTTT. Translation: CASSREGQPQHF.

This clonotype was observed a handful of times. V usage is TRBV30 and J usage is TRBJ1-6; no firm D call. Per germline, CDR1 GTSNPN and CDR2 SVGIG (reference sequence). The CDR3 runs to 12 residues. The V and J ends lost 3 bases and 8 bases respectively, with 8 bases between them. CDR3 loop: CAWRQLDSPLHF. In DNA, the CDR3 is TGTGCCTGGAGACAGTTGGATTCACCCCTCCACTTT.